This T cell receptor beta chain was obtained from a study of T cells in localized non-small cell lung cancer. Study results and caveats: Of the tissues analyzed, uninvolved adjacent lung showed maximal T cell clonality, greater than tumor.

As regards this clone: Its specificity is unknown.

TCRdb's table, derived via immunoSEQ multiplex PCR, lists solely in-frame clones and lacks some. The profile shows some 72,000 clones, 84% of them singletons. The V segment lost 4 bases and the J segment 2 bases; nucleotides outside the gene matches: 5. This CDR3 region has 14 residues. Per the germline V gene, CDR1 is SGHNT and CDR2 is YYREEE (reference sequence). This clonotype was sampled from a man between 35 and 75 years old with stage I lung adenocarcinoma. The chain carries TRBV5-4 and TRBJ2-5; 7 nucleotides agree with TRBD1. The starting material was peripheral blood, obtained before any cancer treatment. In nucleotides, the CDR3 is TGTGCCAGCAGCCATGGACAGGAACAAGAGACCCAGTACTTC. It yields the protein CASSHGQEQETQYF.